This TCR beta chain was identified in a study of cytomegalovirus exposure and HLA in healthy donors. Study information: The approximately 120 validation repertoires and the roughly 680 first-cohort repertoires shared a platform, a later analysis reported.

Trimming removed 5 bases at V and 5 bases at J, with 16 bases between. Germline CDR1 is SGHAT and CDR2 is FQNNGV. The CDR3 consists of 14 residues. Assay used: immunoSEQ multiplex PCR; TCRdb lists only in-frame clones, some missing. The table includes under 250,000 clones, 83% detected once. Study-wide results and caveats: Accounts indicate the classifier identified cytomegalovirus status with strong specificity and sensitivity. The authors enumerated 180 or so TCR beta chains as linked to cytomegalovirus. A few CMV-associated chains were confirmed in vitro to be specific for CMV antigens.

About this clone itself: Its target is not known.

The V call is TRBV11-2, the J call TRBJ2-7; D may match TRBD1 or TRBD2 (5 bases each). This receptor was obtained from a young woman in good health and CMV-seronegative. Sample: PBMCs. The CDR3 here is CASSRDRVLDEQYF. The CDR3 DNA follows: TGTGCCAGCAGCCGGGACCGCGTTTTAGACGAGCAGTACTTC.